The 32 T cell receptor beta chains in this list originate from one sample, sequenced in a study of regulatory T cells in long-lasting Graves disease. In building TCR beta libraries, iRepertoire HTBI primers were used together with Arm-PCR of CDR3 regions. A single record per CDR3 protein comes from TCRdb applying MiXCR to the multiplex PCR reads. The table shows a few hundred thousand distinct CDR3 sequences, with around 20% occurring only once. Time point described: newly diagnosed GD, antithyroid drugs for less than 3 months. Researchers made the TCR library from RNA that was extracted from PBMCs. Sequencing was performed on peripheral blood mononuclear cells (PBMCs), taken at new diagnosis, from a patient treated with antithyroid drugs. All receptors come from a female donor with Graves disease.

About this clonotype: A read error is likely here: a far larger clone is one base away. The V and J genes are TRBV3-1 and TRBJ2-1; 9 nucleotides agree with TRBD2. This CDR3 region has 15 residues. Per germline, CDR1 LGHDT and CDR2 YNNKEL (reference sequence). The ends lost 6 bases at V and 3 bases at J; junction bases unmatched: 6. The CDR3, as DNA: TGTGCCAGCAGATCAATACTAGCGGGCTACAATGAGCAGTTCTTC. This sequence encodes CASRSILAGYNEQFF.

This clonotype was observed at least ten times. The rearrangement uses TRBV12-3 or TRBV12-4 and TRBJ2-5; TRBD2 agrees at 16 bases. V gave up 6 bases and J gave up 3 bases; unmatched junction bases: 4. This CDR3 is built from 16 residues. The CDR3, as DNA: TGTGCCAGCAGCCCCGGGACTAGCGGGGGGGAAGAGACCCAGTACTTC. Residues: CASSPGTSGGEETQYF.

This clonotype was detected many times. The V and J genes are TRBV20-1 and TRBJ2-5; 11 bases agree with TRBD2. The CDR3 consists of 16 residues. Germline V gives CDR1 DFQATT, CDR2 SNEGSKA (reference sequence). J gave up 2 bases and V 5 bases, and 10 bases lay outside the gene matches. The CDR3, as DNA: TGCAGTGCTCCATTAGGGACTAGCGGAAATCAAGAGACCCAGTACTTC. As protein: CSAPLGTSGNQETQYF.

This clonotype has more than one count but fewer than ten. This rearrangement joins TRBV9 to TRBJ2-3; D is possibly TRBD1 or TRBD2 (7 bases each). CDR3 length: 13 residues. Trimming removed 6 bases at V and 4 bases at J, with 12 bases between. The germline V gene has CDR1 SGDLS and CDR2 YYNGEE. The CDR3 bases are TGTGCCAGCACCCAGGGGGGGCCAGATACGCAGTATTTT. This codes for CASTQGGPDTQYF.

The sample holds one count of this clonotype. The gene calls are TRBV12-3 or TRBV12-4 and TRBJ2-5; weak D call: TRBD1 (5 bases). V lost 1 base and J 5 bases, leaving 11 bases between the germline ends. There are 14 residues in the CDR3. The CDR3 DNA reads TGTGCCAGCAGTTTAGTTTTTAAGGGGGAGACCCAGTACTTC. Translation gives CASSLVFKGETQYF.

The CDR3 is CSARDGRGAGTDTQYF. Here the CDR3 DNA reads TGCAGTGCTAGGGACGGGAGGGGGGCGGGCACAGATACGCAGTATTTT. The chain links TRBV20-1 to TRBJ2-3; TRBD2 matches at 8 bases. This CDR3 spans 16 amino acids. The germline CDR1 and CDR2 sequences are DFQATT and SNEGSKA (reference sequence). V gave up 3 bases and J gave up 1 base; unmatched junction bases: 9.

Points on this clonotype: A read error is possible here, since a much larger clone lies one base away. V gene TRBV29-1 combines with J gene TRBJ1-1, with D maybe TRBD1 (6 bases). The ends were cut back, 7 bases at V and 10 bases at J, with 16 bases in the middle. The CDR3 runs 11 residues. The germline CDR1 and CDR2 sequences are SQVTM and ANQGSEA. The CDR3 spells CSANGAGVAFF. In nucleotides, the CDR3 is TGCAGCGCTAATGGGGCAGGGGTAGCTTTCTTT.

This clonotype was seen ten or more times. The chain carries TRBV7-2 and TRBJ2-3; the match to TRBD1 covers 9 bases. CDR1 and CDR2 from the germline V gene are SGHTA and FQGNSA. This CDR3 region has 17 residues. Unmatched junction bases numbered 10, after V lost 6 bases and J lost 0 bases. CDR3 coding DNA: TGTGCCAGCAGGCGTCTACAGGGGGCGCTTAGCACAGATACGCAGTATTTT. Translation: CASRRLQGALSTDTQYF.

Notes on this clonotype: Since a much larger clone is just one base distant, this may be a read error. A read error is likely, as this CDR3 ends without the conserved phenylalanine or tryptophan. V gene TRBV6-1 combines with J gene TRBJ1-2; D unclear. CDR3 length equals 14 residues. Germline assignment: CDR1 MNHNS and CDR2 SASEGT. Trimming stripped 6 bases from V and 1 base from J, with 12 bases between. The CDR3 spells CASRRISFNYGYTS. In DNA, the CDR3 is TGTGCCAGCAGGCGGATCAGCTTTAACTATGGCTACACCTCC.

This clonotype came up many times. V gene TRBV6-2 or TRBV6-3 combines with J gene TRBJ2-1; no reliable D call. CDR3 size: 13 residues. The V gene's germline CDR1 is MNHEY and CDR2 SVGEGT. V was pared by 4 bases and J by 4 bases, with 8 bases between. CDR3 residues: CASSSQRYNEQFF. The CDR3 region has the DNA TGTGCCAGCAGTTCTCAGAGATACAATGAGCAGTTCTTC.

This clonotype has a count of ten or more. This rearrangement joins TRBV5-1 to TRBJ1-6; D unresolved. Trimming stripped 3 bases from V and 9 bases from J, with 10 bases between. Germline lookup yields CDR1 SGHRS and CDR2 YFSETQ. The CDR3 covers 13 residues. Here the CDR3 reads CASSYTDRSPLHF. The CDR3 DNA reads TGCGCCAGCAGCTACACTGACCGTTCACCCCTCCACTTT.

The chain recombines TRBV3-1 with TRBJ2-1; a possible D gene is TRBD2 (6 bases). Germline loops: CDR1 LGHDT, CDR2 YNNKEL (reference sequence). This CDR3 spans 16 amino acids. With 2 bases removed from V and 0 bases from J, the gap between germline ends came to 11 bases. The CDR3 protein is CASSQSRGSSYNEQFF. The CDR3 DNA reads as TGTGCCAGCAGCCAATCTCGGGGGAGCTCCTACAATGAGCAGTTCTTC.

This clonotype has at least ten counts. The chain employs TRBV6-2 or TRBV6-3 and TRBJ2-1; TRBD1 agrees at 9 bases. Trimming cost V 10 bases and J 8 bases; bases outside gene matches: 15. Germline CDR1 reads MNHEY; CDR2 reads SVGEGT. The CDR3 is made up of 15 amino acids. The CDR3 sequence: CATKSQGAPRDEQFF. The CDR3 nucleotides are TGTGCCACCAAATCACAGGGGGCCCCTCGGGATGAGCAGTTCTTC.

This clonotype occurred many times. The rearrangement joins TRBV11-2 to TRBJ2-4; D uncertain. This CDR3 has 13 amino acids. Trimming stripped 6 bases from V and 2 bases from J, with 8 bases between. The germline V gene has CDR1 SGHAT and CDR2 FQNNGV. Here the CDR3 DNA reads TGTGCCAGCAGTTTCGGGCCCAAAAACATTCAGTACTTC. Encoded protein: CASSFGPKNIQYF.

Of note for this clonotype: This may stem from a read error, because a much larger clone lies one nucleotide away. Because the CDR3 is missing its conserved closing phenylalanine or tryptophan, this is likely a read error. The chain has TRBV11-1 and TRBJ2-7; D unresolved. The germline V and J ends were trimmed by 6 bases and 0 bases, with 9 bases remaining between them. Germline V lookup: CDR1 SGHAT, CDR2 FQDESV (reference sequence). CDR3 length: 13 residues. The CDR3 DNA reads TGTGCCAGCAGGCCAGACCTCTCCTACGAGCAGTACTCC. Its protein product is CASRPDLSYEQYS.

This sequence joins TRBV2 and TRBJ2-5; TRBD1 is a possible D gene (5 bases). This CDR3 contains 13 residues. Germline assignment: CDR1 SNHLY and CDR2 FYNNEI. Between the trimmed V and J ends, which lost 3 bases and 2 bases, there was a span of 7 bases. The CDR3 sequence is CASSDYRQETQYF. CDR3 in DNA: TGTGCCAGCAGTGATTACAGGCAAGAGACCCAGTACTTC.

This clonotype was picked up many times. V usage is TRBV6-5 and J usage is TRBJ2-6; 8 nucleotides match TRBD1. The CDR3 runs to 21 residues. V shed 0 bases, J shed 0 bases, and the junction held 13 bases outside the gene matches. Germline V gene lookup returns CDR1 MNHEY and CDR2 SVGAGI. The CDR3 here is CASSYSFPGQATSSGANVLTF. DNA for the CDR3: TGTGCCAGCAGTTACTCTTTCCCGGGACAGGCGACAAGCTCTGGGGCCAACGTCCTGACTTTC.

CDR3 residues: CSVGKGYTF. The CDR3, as DNA: TGCAGCGTTGGGAAGGGCTACACCTTC. J is TRBJ1-2 and V is TRBV29-1, with D unresolved. The length of the CDR3 is 9 residues. V was cut by 4 bases and J by 8 bases, with 5 bases left in between. In germline, CDR1 is SQVTM, CDR2 ANQGSEA.

The chain links TRBV7-2 to TRBJ2-7, with D possibly matching TRBD1 (6 bases). Germline values: CDR1 SGHTA, CDR2 FQGNSA. The CDR3 extends over 14 amino acids. The V end was cut by 5 bases, the J end by 3 bases, with 14 bases between. In nucleotides, the CDR3 is TGTGCCAGCAGCGCCCGGGACAACCTCTACGAGCAGTACTTC. As protein: CASSARDNLYEQYF. Together with reference TRBV7-2 and TRBJ2-7, the CDR3 gives the full variable domain: GAGVSQSPSNKVTEKGKDVELRCDPISGHTALYWYRQSLGQGLEFLIYFQGNSAPDKSGLPSDRFSAERTGGSVSTLTIQRTQQEDSAVYLCASSARDNLYEQYFGPGTRLTVT.

This clonotype was detected many times. CDR3 amino acids: CSANNGPRNSPLHF. In nucleotides, the CDR3 is TGCAGTGCTAACAACGGGCCGCGGAATTCACCCCTCCACTTT. The V call is TRBV20-1, the J call TRBJ1-6; no reliable D call. Germline V lookup: CDR1 DFQATT, CDR2 SNEGSKA (reference sequence). The CDR3 totals 14 residues. The V end was cut by 4 bases, the J end by 7 bases, with 14 bases between.

As concerns this clonotype: A far larger clone is just one base off, so this is likely a read error. The chain has TRBV5-8 and TRBJ2-5; the match to TRBD2 covers 8 bases. CDR1 and CDR2 (germline): SGHTS, YDEGEE. CDR3 size: 16 residues. CDR3 loop: CASSYTGLVRGETRYF. The CDR3, as DNA: TGTGCCAGCAGCTACACGGGACTAGTGCGTGGAGAGACCCGGTACTTC.

This clonotype turned up a few times. CDR3 protein: CASSLDGEHPRNTIYF. The CDR3 nucleotides are TGTGCCAGCAGCTTAGATGGAGAACATCCGAGAAACACCATATATTTT. The J gene is TRBJ1-3, the V gene TRBV11-3, with D uncertain. Germline CDR1 SGHNT, CDR2 YENEEA. The CDR3 has 16 amino acids. V shed 0 bases and J shed 5 bases, with 14 bases lying between them.

The DNA of the CDR3 is TGTGCCAGCAAAATAGGGCAGGCCGGGGAGCTGTTTTTT. Translated, it gives CASKIGQAGELFF. The rearrangement uses TRBV6-1 and TRBJ2-2; no clear D gene. From germline, CDR1 is MNHNS and CDR2 SASEGT. Trimming removed 7 bases from V and 6 bases from J, with 12 bases in between. The CDR3 length is 13 residues.

The V call is TRBV20-1, the J call TRBJ2-5; maybe TRBD2 (5 bases). V lost 5 bases and J lost 2, with 9 bases in between. Germline CDR1 reads DFQATT; CDR2 reads SNEGSKA (reference sequence). CDR3 length: 12 amino acids. DNA for the CDR3: TGCAGTGCTTCTCGGGATCAAGAGACCCAGTACTTC. Translating gives CSASRDQETQYF.

This clonotype was counted many times. V is TRBV28 and J is TRBJ2-1; TRBD2 might be the D (7 bases). Germline-derived CDR1 and CDR2 are MDHEN and SYDVKM. This CDR3 has 15 amino acids. Trimming left V 4 bases short and J 4 bases short, with 14 bases between. The CDR3: CASSSSGGAYNEQFF. The CDR3 DNA reads as TGTGCCAGCAGTTCGTCTGGGGGGGCGTACAATGAGCAGTTCTTC.

In regard to this clonotype: A junction end diverges from the germline sequence, so it may reflect a read error. The chain carries TRBV20-1 and TRBJ1-6; D gene ambiguous. There are 16 residues in the CDR3. From germline, CDR1 is DFQATT and CDR2 SNEGSKA (reference sequence). Here the CDR3 reads CSASREVGYLNSPIHF. The DNA of the CDR3 is TGCAGTGCTAGTAGGGAGGTCGGTTATCTGAATTCACCCATCCACTTT.

In this sample, this clonotype turned up many times. This sequence joins TRBV11-3 and TRBJ2-3; 7 bases align to TRBD1. Trimming took 2 bases from V and 3 from J; bases not matched to a gene: 2. The CDR3 sequence is 14 residues long. Germline V gives CDR1 SGHNT, CDR2 YENEEA. CDR3: CASSLSQGTDTQYF. CDR3 nucleotides: TGTGCCAGCAGCTTATCACAGGGGACAGATACGCAGTATTTT.

This CDR3 is CASSPPGLAGEKVTDTQYF. CDR3 nucleotide sequence: TGTGCCAGCAGTCCACCGGGACTAGCGGGAGAGAAGGTCACAGATACGCAGTATTTT. The rearrangement joins TRBV12-3 or TRBV12-4 to TRBJ2-3; 14 bases are shared with TRBD2. V dropped 5 bases and J dropped 2; count of bases not matched to a gene: 12. The CDR3 sequence is 19 residues long.

This clonotype was counted a few times. The rearrangement joins TRBV14 to TRBJ2-5, with 11 bases fitting TRBD1. Germline CDR1 reads SGHDN; CDR2 reads FVKESK. Losses at the gene ends were 0 bases for V and 5 bases for J; bases not matched to a gene: 5. The CDR3 sequence is 16 residues long. In DNA, the CDR3 is TGTGCCAGCAGCCAAGATTTGGACAGGGGGCCGGAGACCCAGTACTTC. Its translation is CASSQDLDRGPETQYF.

The chain links TRBV19 to TRBJ1-3, with D unresolved. Trimming took 3 bases from V and 4 from J, leaving 13 bases between them. Looked up from germline, CDR1 is LNHDA and CDR2 is SQIVND (reference sequence). The CDR3 has 15 amino acids. As DNA, the CDR3 is TGTGCCAGTAGTATCGGCGGATCTCCAGGAAACACCATATATTTT. It is translated as CASSIGGSPGNTIYF.

The gene calls are TRBV20-1 and TRBJ2-7; 14 bases fit TRBD2. The CDR3 has 17 amino acids. Germline-derived CDR1 and CDR2 are DFQATT and SNEGSKA (reference sequence). J lost 4 bases, V lost 3 bases, and 11 bases had no gene match. CDR3 loop: CSARTGAGTSGSYEQYF. For the CDR3, the DNA is TGCAGTGCTAGGACAGGGGCCGGGACTAGCGGGAGTTACGAGCAGTACTTC.

J is TRBJ2-1 and V is TRBV12-3 or TRBV12-4, with 12 bases aligning to TRBD2. CDR3 length: 16 amino acids. After removal of 2 bases from V and 12 bases from J, the junction contained 11 bases not matched to a gene. The CDR3 reads CASSLYRLAGGLRQFF. The DNA of the CDR3 is TGTGCCAGCAGTTTATATCGGCTAGCGGGAGGGTTGCGGCAGTTCTTC.